The text below deals with one T cell receptor (beta chain). A few counts support this clone. Which antigen it targets is not known. Nothing much larger sits one base from this clone, and base qualities are not available. This sample was included in a study of blood T cell repertoires in COVID-19 (dated by TCRdb to about 2020). About the full investigation: Samples covering the acute and convalescent phases of COVID-19 were provided by collaborators in the United States, Italy and Spain. The dataset comprised deeply sampled blood TCRbeta repertoires from subjects exposed to, actively infected with, or recovered from COVID-19. The repertoires were released in a freely available public database intended as a resource for research on the immune response to SARS-CoV-2. The samples were drawn from the first 160 participants of the ongoing ImmuneRACE study and from 950 to 1,500 subjects provided by 6 global collaborators. Where available, HLA class I and class II types were obtained from metadata supplied by the sample provider rather than from assay-based typing. Sample metadata almost always included a de-identified subject ID, COVID-19 status, age in years and sex. The material from the prospective study consisted of cDNA or gDNA derived from T cells, B-cell-depleted T cells, or PBMCs. Study-level results and caveats: Clinical and demographic metadata were provided uncurated, with the amount varying by source and participant.

The immunoSEQ Assay, a bias-controlled multiplex PCR, was used to amplify TCRbeta CDR3 regions from genomic DNA. The published analysis was carried out like this. The number of nucleated cells in each sample was estimated from the amplification of reference gene primers within the assay. To quantify the absolute abundance of each unique TCRbeta CDR3 rearrangement, sequence reads were collapsed and filtered. For each sample, productive Simpson clonality was calculated as the square root of Simpson's diversity index across productive rearrangements. The source is immuneACCESS, and TCRdb retained only in-frame sequences with V and J called. Part of the clones is not carried over; for the studies checked, unresolved V genes explain less than half of this, and the remainder is unexplained. From that table come the V and J calls and clone size; the DNA was used to work out D and trimming. In this sample the table shows about 140,000 clones, 85% to 90% of which occur a single time. 1.5% of the sample rests with the top ten.

Via the germline V gene (reference sequence), CDR1 is SGHNT and CDR2 YYREEE. Inclusive of the bounding cysteine and phenylalanine, the CDR3 is 16 residues long. Only CDR3 DNA remains: 48 bases, in frame from the first base. Trimming leaves V shorter by 1 base and J shorter by 0 bases, with the junction holding 4 bases beyond the gene matches. Collaborating institutions collected whole blood in K2EDTA tubes following their own protocols. For TCRbeta analysis, collaborators shipped samples in one of three forms: frozen whole blood, isolated PBMCs, or DNA extracted from either of those sample types. Sequences were obtained from peripheral blood. The V and J segments used are TRBV5-4 and TRBJ1-3; 7 central bases correspond to TRBD1. This clonotype originated in a woman in her sixties or seventies with acute or convalescent COVID-19. The DNA reads TGTGCCAGCAGCTTGTGGGGACAGAGCTCTGGAAACACCATATATTTT. Protein translation: CASSLWGQSSGNTIYF.